This entry concerns a single T cell receptor beta chain. Its antigen remains unknown. This sample was taken from a study of blood T cells in healthy people across ages. General study results and limits: Estimated diversity that came from one million T cells was considered an underestimate. In older individuals, TCR beta diversity per million T cells was lower, falling roughly linearly with age.

Primers used in a second PCR of roughly 6 to 12 cycles were a sample-barcoded 5' primer and a J-beta primer mix. Each of the cDNA molecules was tagged by a template-switch adaptor with 12 random nucleotides. TCRdb ran MiXCR on the 5' RACE reads and lists one entry per CDR3 protein. The sample shows hundreds of thousands of distinct CDR3 sequences, approximately 52% of them seen only once. The CDR3 runs to 14 residues. The V segment lost 0 bases and the J segment 2 bases; nucleotides outside the gene matches: 1. Germline values: CDR1 SGDLS, CDR2 YYNGEE. This sequence joins TRBV9 and TRBJ2-7; 8 nucleotides match TRBD1. This receptor was taken from a woman older than 75 in good health. Sequencing used blood. DNA for the CDR3: TGTGCCAGCAGCGTAGCAGGGGGCACCTACGAGCAGTACTTC. It encodes CASSVAGGTYEQYF.